The 18 T cell receptor beta chains given below trace back to one sample, sequenced in a study of cytomegalovirus exposure and HLA in healthy donors. PCR employed 60 Vbeta and 13 Jbeta primers. The assay was immunoSEQ multiplex PCR, and TCRdb's table has in-frame clones only and misses some. This repertoire shows about 130,000 clones, around 80% found once; its top ten account for approximately 1.6%. The sequenced material came from PBMCs. These TCRs come from a female donor in good health and CMV-seronegative.

In this sample, this clone turned up a few times. The V call is TRBV5-1, the J call TRBJ2-5, with 10 bases lining up with TRBD1. This CDR3 is built from 15 residues. The junction had 2 bases not matched to a gene; V was cut back by 0 bases and J by 3 bases. CDR1 is SGHRS, CDR2 YFSETQ, per germline. As DNA, the CDR3 is TGCGCCAGCAGCTTGGTCGGGACAGGGGAAGAGACCCAGTACTTC. This encodes CASSLVGTGEETQYF.

This chain uses TRBV7-3 with TRBJ1-3, with 11 bases lining up with TRBD1. Losses at the gene ends were 5 bases for V and 4 bases for J; bases not matched to a gene: 1. Germline loops: CDR1 SGHTA, CDR2 FQGTGA. This CDR3 region has 14 residues. The CDR3 spells CASSRTGGGNTIYF. Written as DNA, the CDR3 is TGTGCCAGCAGCCGGACAGGGGGCGGAAACACCATATATTTT.

The V call is TRBV19, the J call TRBJ2-3; 10 bases match TRBD1. There are 15 residues in the CDR3. V trimming: 5 bases; J trimming: 5 bases; junction bases outside the gene matches: 7. Germline CDR1 reads LNHDA; CDR2 reads SQIVND (reference sequence). The CDR3 sequence is CASSPRQGAKDTQYF. Here the CDR3 DNA reads TGTGCCAGTAGTCCCCGACAGGGGGCAAAAGATACGCAGTATTTT.

This chain joins TRBV7-9 and TRBJ1-1, with D possibly matching TRBD1 (5 bases). Trimming stripped 5 bases from V and 5 bases from J, with 12 bases between. This CDR3 is built from 13 residues. Germline values: CDR1 SEHNR, CDR2 FQNEAQ (reference sequence). The CDR3 sequence is CASSRFGGTEAFF. For the CDR3, the DNA is TGTGCCAGCAGCCGATTCGGGGGGACTGAAGCTTTCTTT.

In its sample, this clone was seen a few times. The V call is TRBV11-2, the J call TRBJ1-2; weak D call: TRBD1 (6 bases). Germline CDR1 SGHAT, CDR2 FQNNGV. Trimming left V 9 bases short and J 6 bases short, with 20 bases between. This CDR3 has 14 residues. For the CDR3, the DNA is TGTGCCAGTAGCCTCTCTACAGGGTTGGATGGCTACACCTTC. Translated, it gives CASSLSTGLDGYTF.

This clone was counted only a few times. The genes are TRBV27 and TRBJ1-5; possible D gene TRBD1, 5 bases. The CDR3 covers 13 residues. In germline, CDR1 is MNHEY, CDR2 SMNVEV (reference sequence). V dropped 0 bases and J dropped 7 bases, with 7 bases sitting between them. CDR3 in amino acids: CASSLSQGQPQHF. CDR3 nucleotide sequence: TGTGCCAGCAGTTTATCGCAGGGCCAGCCCCAGCATTTT.

The gene calls are TRBV28 and TRBJ1-1; D is ambiguous. CDR1 and CDR2 from the germline V gene are MDHEN and SYDVKM. V was clipped by 5 bases and J by 0 bases, with 7 bases between them. CDR3 size: 13 residues. Here the CDR3 reads CASSRSVNTEAFF. CDR3 nucleotide sequence: TGTGCCAGCAGTCGCTCGGTGAACACTGAAGCTTTCTTT.

The chain carries TRBV28 and TRBJ2-3; 8 bases line up with TRBD2. V shed 8 bases, J shed 4 bases, and the junction held 8 bases outside the gene matches. The CDR3 totals 14 residues. The V gene's germline CDR1 is MDHEN and CDR2 SYDVKM. CDR3 DNA sequence: TGTGCCAGCGGTGAGCGGGAGACGGCAGATACGCAGTATTTT. Translation: CASGERETADTQYF.

The genes are TRBV9 and TRBJ2-5; 7 bases align to TRBD2. The J call may be incorrect, as the DNA end agrees better with TRBJ2-7. The CDR3 spans 14 residues. Germline V gene sequence: CDR1 SGDLS, CDR2 YYNGEE. CDR3 DNA: TGTGCCAGCAGCCCCTGGGAGGGCTCCTACGAGCAGTACTTC. It codes for CASSPWEGSYEQYF.

The chain joins TRBV27 to TRBJ1-5; D might be TRBD1 (5 bases). The V end lost 3 bases, the J end lost 2 bases, and 11 bases lay between the germline ends. The CDR3 spans 15 residues. Germline lookup yields CDR1 MNHEY and CDR2 SMNVEV (reference sequence). The CDR3 is CASSFRAPGNQPQHF. In DNA, the CDR3 is TGTGCCAGCAGTTTCAGGGCGCCGGGCAATCAGCCCCAGCATTTT.

The chain has TRBV5-6 and TRBJ2-7; possibly TRBD2 for D (5 bases). The V gene's germline CDR1 is SGHDT and CDR2 YYEEEE. V was trimmed by 3 bases and J by 4 bases, leaving 8 bases between them. The CDR3 loop spans 12 amino acids. The DNA for the CDR3 is TGTGCCAGCAGCTCAGGCGGGTACGAGCAGTACTTC. It is translated as CASSSGGYEQYF.

V is TRBV7-3 and J is TRBJ2-5; a weak D match, TRBD1 (6 bases). V lost 4 bases, J lost 3 bases, and 9 bases lay in between. Germline assignment: CDR1 SGHTA and CDR2 FQGTGA. The CDR3 spans 13 residues. In DNA form, the CDR3 reads TGTGCCAGCAGCTCTCGGACAGAAGAGACCCAGTACTTC. Its translation is CASSSRTEETQYF. Supplemented by reference TRBV7-3 and TRBJ2-5, the full variable domain reads GAGVSQTPSNKVTEKGKYVELRCDPISGHTALYWYRQSLGQGPEFLIYFQGTGAADDSGLPNDRFFAVRPEGSVSTLKIQRTERGDSAVYLCASSSRTEETQYFGPGTRLLVL.

This clone was seen a single time. The chain couples TRBV7-6 to TRBJ1-5; weak D call: TRBD1 (5 bases). Germline V gene data show CDR1 as SGHVS and CDR2 as FNYEAQ. This CDR3 has 16 amino acids. V dropped 1 base and J dropped 3 bases, with 13 bases sitting between them. CDR3 nucleotides: TGTGCCAGCAGCTTAGAACCGGGCAGGGACAATCAGCCCCAGCATTTT. Protein: CASSLEPGRDNQPQHF.

The chain recombines TRBV28 with TRBJ1-4; D call uncertain. CDR3 length equals 11 residues. Trimming took off 6 bases at V and 4 bases at J, with 3 bases between the two ends. Per germline, CDR1 MDHEN and CDR2 SYDVKM. In DNA, the CDR3 is TGTGCCAGCAGCTTTAATGAAAAACTGTTTTTT. Its translation is CASSFNEKLFF.

The gene calls are TRBV4-1 and TRBJ2-2; D uncertain. Per germline, CDR1 MGHRA and CDR2 YSYEKL. The length of the CDR3 is 12 residues. Trimming removed 1 base from V and 6 bases from J, with 3 bases in between. This CDR3 reads CASSQVAGELFF. In DNA form, the CDR3 reads TGCGCCAGCAGCCAAGTCGCCGGGGAGCTGTTTTTT.

V and J are TRBV5-1 and TRBJ2-3, with 14 nucleotides matching TRBD2. Germline CDR1 reads SGHRS; CDR2 reads YFSETQ. J gave up 5 bases and V 0 bases, and 2 bases lay outside the gene matches. The CDR3 has 16 amino acids. The CDR3 here is CASSLGLAGGKDTQYF. In nucleotides, the CDR3 is TGCGCCAGCAGCTTGGGACTAGCGGGAGGGAAAGATACGCAGTATTTT.

The chain recombines TRBV20-1 with TRBJ2-5; D gene unclear. The CDR3 is 11 amino acids. The V gene lost 6 bases and the J gene lost 7 bases, with 12 bases spanning the gap. Germline loops: CDR1 DFQATT, CDR2 SNEGSKA (reference sequence). CDR3 in amino acids: CSAPGSATQYF. CDR3 sequence (DNA): TGCAGTGCCCCCGGGTCGGCGACCCAGTACTTC.

The V gene is TRBV25-1, the J gene TRBJ2-1; 7 bases fit TRBD2. The CDR3 contains 13 residues. The germline CDR1 and CDR2 sequences are MGHDK and SYGVNS. With V trimmed by 4 bases and J by 13 bases, 10 bases remained unmatched. The CDR3 protein is CASSAKVGGIQFF. DNA of the CDR3: TGTGCCAGCAGTGCAAAAGTCGGGGGGATCCAGTTCTTC.